A selection of T cell receptor beta chains follows, all from one sample in a study of cytomegalovirus exposure and HLA in healthy donors. Sequencing used immunoSEQ multiplex PCR; TCRdb keeps in-frame clones, though not all of them. The profile shows 250,000 to 350,000 clones, about nine tenths of them singletons. The sample comprised PBMCs. These receptors all stem from a young woman in good health and CMV-seropositive. Both conserved end residues are part of each CDR3. D genes are given only for firm matches. Clone size, where shown, is once, few, many, or a class for clones that have expanded.

clone size	D gene	J gene	V gene	CDR3 protein	CDR3 DNA
once	.	TRBJ1-5	TRBV7-8	CASSLVGGPDQPQHF	TGTGCCAGCAGCCTAGTCGGGGGGCCCGATCAGCCCCAGCATTTT
.	TRBD2	TRBJ2-3	TRBV4-2	CASSQDERGGLNTQYF	TGTGCCAGCAGCCAAGATGAGCGGGGGGGCCTGAATACGCAGTATTTT
.	.	TRBJ2-1	TRBV4-2	CASSQERGTAHNEQFF	TGTGCCAGCAGCCAAGAACGGGGGACTGCACACAATGAGCAGTTCTTC
.	.	TRBJ1-4	TRBV27	CASSLYFAEGGEKLFF	TGTGCCAGCAGTTTATATTTTGCGGAAGGAGGTGAAAAACTGTTTTTT
.	TRBD1	TRBJ1-2	TRBV2	CASSDEEKGANYGYTF	TGTGCCAGCAGTGACGAGGAAAAGGGGGCGAACTATGGCTACACCTTC
.	.	TRBJ2-7	TRBV27	CASSLSAGWRLYEQYF	TGTGCCAGCAGTTTATCGGCAGGGTGGAGACTATACGAGCAGTACTTC
.	.	TRBJ1-1	TRBV19	CASSISVGNTEAFF	TGTGCCAGTAGTATATCAGTCGGGAACACTGAAGCTTTCTTT
once	.	TRBJ2-3	TRBV19	CASSWGLSTDTQYF	TGTGCCAGTAGTTGGGGGCTCAGCACAGATACGCAGTATTTT
.	TRBD1	TRBJ2-7	TRBV2	CASNNRDRGHEQYF	TGTGCCAGCAATAACCGGGACAGGGGGCACGAGCAGTACTTC
.	TRBD1	TRBJ2-3	TRBV5-4	CASSPRTGVTDTQYF	TGTGCCAGCAGCCCAAGGACAGGGGTCACAGATACGCAGTATTTT
once	.	TRBJ1-5	TRBV19	CASSIVSRQLNQPQHF	TGTGCCAGTAGTATAGTTAGCCGGCAGCTCAATCAGCCCCAGCATTTT
few	.	TRBJ1-5	TRBV25-1	CASSQQGNNQPQHF	TGTGCCAGCAGCCAACAGGGCAACAATCAGCCCCAGCATTTT
.	.	TRBJ2-5	TRBV5-6	CASSHDRIQETQYF	TGTGCCAGCAGCCACGACAGGATTCAAGAGACCCAGTACTTC
.	TRBD1	TRBJ2-5	TRBV6-1	CASSERWAGQENQETQYF	TGTGCCAGCAGTGAAAGGTGGGCGGGACAGGAGAACCAAGAGACCCAGTACTTC
.	.	TRBJ1-1	TRBV2	CASTLTFLNTEAFF	TGTGCCAGCACTCTAACCTTTTTGAACACTGAAGCTTTCTTT
.	.	TRBJ2-7	TRBV7-2	CASSSEAGSYEQYF	TGTGCCAGCAGCTCAGAGGCGGGGAGCTACGAGCAGTACTTC
.	.	TRBJ2-1	TRBV30	CAWSVLTGHEQFF	TGTGCCTGGAGTGTACTCACTGGGCATGAGCAGTTCTTC
.	.	TRBJ1-2	TRBV21-1	CASSKKGGLYGYTF	TGTGCCAGCAGCAAAAAGGGGGGGCTCTATGGCTACACCTTC
.	TRBD1	TRBJ1-5	TRBV5-1	CASSPGQGQPQHF	TGCGCCAGCAGCCCGGGACAGGGACAGCCCCAGCATTTT
.	TRBD1	TRBJ1-2	TRBV29-1	CSAVGQGVYTF	TGCAGCGCCGTAGGGCAGGGGGTATACACCTTC
.	.	TRBJ2-2	TRBV7-3	CASRTANTGELFF	TGTGCCAGCCGGACAGCGAACACCGGGGAGCTGTTTTTT
.	.	TRBJ2-1	TRBV2	CASIDVERRFF	TGTGCCAGCATCGACGTTGAACGGCGGTTCTTC
.	.	TRBJ2-7	TRBV30	CAWSVQPYEQYF	TGTGCCTGGAGTGTACAGCCCTACGAGCAGTACTTC
.	.	TRBJ1-4	TRBV28	CASSLGGGAPLF	TGTGCCAGCAGTTTAGGGGGCGGGGCCCCCCTGTTT
few	TRBD1	TRBJ2-7	TRBV2	CASRDRPYEQYF	TGTGCCAGCAGGGACAGGCCCTACGAGCAGTACTTC
few	.	TRBJ2-5	TRBV20-1	CSAREWRTQYF	TGCAGTGCTAGAGAATGGAGGACCCAGTACTTC
once	TRBD1	TRBJ2-7	TRBV7-9	CASSYGQGKAAEQYF	TGTGCCAGCAGCTATGGACAGGGGAAAGCAGCCGAGCAGTACTTC
.	.	TRBJ1-3	TRBV7-2	CASSPGPSSGNTIYF	TGTGCCAGCAGCCCCGGGCCGAGCTCTGGAAACACCATATATTTT
.	.	TRBJ1-6	TRBV5-1	CASSLTGREESPLHF	TGCGCCAGCAGCTTAACAGGGAGAGAGGAGTCACCCCTCCACTTT
.	.	TRBJ2-7	TRBV11-2	CASSMTLVSAVYEQYF	TGTGCCAGCAGCATGACCTTAGTCTCCGCCGTCTACGAGCAGTACTTC
.	TRBD2	TRBJ2-1	TRBV29-1	CSVVGGGLSYNEQFF	TGCAGCGTTGTCGGGGGGGGCCTATCCTACAATGAGCAGTTCTTC
.	.	TRBJ1-2	TRBV28	CASRKTGLYGYTF	TGTGCCAGCAGGAAGACAGGCCTCTATGGCTACACCTTC
.	.	TRBJ1-1	TRBV19	CASSILRDTEAFF	TGTGCCAGTAGTATCTTAAGGGACACTGAAGCTTTCTTT
.	.	TRBJ2-3	TRBV6-1	CASSERAGVTDTQYF	TGTGCCAGCAGTGAAAGGGCAGGGGTGACAGATACGCAGTATTTT
.	.	TRBJ2-1	TRBV5-6	CASNDGTPPYNEQFF	TGTGCCAGCAACGACGGGACACCCCCCTACAATGAGCAGTTCTTC
.	.	TRBJ2-2	TRBV2	CASSGTTNTGELFF	TGTGCCAGCAGCGGGACAACGAACACCGGGGAGCTGTTTTTT
.	.	TRBJ2-7	TRBV6-5	CASSYGGEQYF	TGTGCCAGCAGTTACGGAGGGGAGCAGTACTTC
.	.	TRBJ1-3	TRBV30	CAWSVPHDWFSGNTIYF	TGTGCCTGGAGTGTTCCCCACGACTGGTTCTCTGGAAACACCATATATTTT
.	TRBD1	TRBJ2-5	TRBV7-2	CASSTRTRDRKETQYF	TGTGCCAGCAGCACGCGCACCAGGGACAGAAAAGAGACCCAGTACTTC
.	TRBD1	TRBJ2-7	TRBV6-1	CASSDWDSEEQYF	TGTGCCAGCAGTGATTGGGACAGTGAAGAGCAGTACTTC
.	.	TRBJ2-6	TRBV7-2	CASRSSGANVLTF	TGTGCCAGCCGGAGCTCTGGGGCCAACGTCCTGACTTTC
.	TRBD1	TRBJ1-5	TRBV27	CASGTRGRPQHF	TGTGCCAGCGGAACCAGGGGGAGGCCCCAGCATTTT
.	TRBD2	TRBJ2-3	TRBV4-3	CASSQDRASGNTDTQYF	TGCGCCAGCAGCCAAGATAGGGCTAGCGGGAATACAGATACGCAGTATTTT
once	.	TRBJ1-2	TRBV7-3	CASSQGSNYGYTF	TGTGCCAGCAGCCAAGGCTCTAACTATGGCTACACCTTC
.	TRBD1	TRBJ2-7	TRBV19	CASSLDRGAQEQYF	TGTGCCAGTAGCCTGGACAGGGGGGCTCAAGAGCAGTACTTC
.	.	TRBJ1-2	TRBV27	CASSLEAGPSLYGYTF	TGTGCCAGCAGTTTAGAAGCAGGACCTTCCCTCTATGGCTACACCTTC
.	TRBD1	TRBJ1-5	TRBV28	CASLGSQGPSLPQHF	TGTGCCAGTCTCGGATCACAGGGGCCCTCTTTGCCCCAGCATTTT
.	.	TRBJ2-1	TRBV29-1	CSVAGLLHNEQFF	TGCAGCGTTGCTGGGTTGCTGCACAATGAGCAGTTCTTC
.	.	TRBJ1-4	TRBV4-3	CASSQGLATTNEKLFF	TGCGCCAGCAGCCAGGGCCTAGCAACAACTAATGAAAAACTGTTTTTT
.	TRBD1	TRBJ2-7	TRBV7-2	CASSLDGQGIYEQYF	TGTGCCAGCAGCTTAGATGGACAGGGGATCTACGAGCAGTACTTC
.	TRBD1	TRBJ1-4	TRBV5-1	CASSPGPGQGNEKLFF	TGCGCCAGCAGCCCGGGGCCGGGACAGGGGAATGAAAAACTGTTTTTT
.	.	TRBJ2-7	TRBV29-1	CSVEGASARYEQYF	TGCAGCGTTGAAGGGGCTAGCGCCCGCTACGAGCAGTACTTC
.	.	TRBJ1-1	TRBV19	CASSIVGGDTEAFF	TGTGCCAGTAGTATAGTCGGAGGAGACACTGAAGCTTTCTTT
few	.	TRBJ1-4	TRBV7-9	CASSSNNEKLFF	TGTGCCAGCAGCAGTAATAATGAAAAACTGTTTTTT
.	TRBD1	TRBJ2-7	TRBV7-6	CASSPPRDRNNWSEQYF	TGTGCCAGCAGCCCCCCCCGGGACAGGAATAACTGGTCCGAGCAGTACTTC
.	TRBD1	TRBJ1-4	TRBV30	CAWSYHRGEGEKLFF	TGTGCCTGGAGCTACCACAGGGGAGAAGGTGAAAAACTGTTTTTT
.	.	TRBJ2-4	TRBV30	CAWRGSNLAKNIQYF	TGTGCCTGGAGGGGGTCCAATCTAGCCAAAAACATTCAGTACTTC
.	.	TRBJ2-7	TRBV28	CASSDTSGLSYEQYF	TGTGCCAGCAGTGACACCAGCGGCCTCTCCTACGAGCAGTACTTC
.	TRBD1	TRBJ2-7	TRBV4-1	CASSQPGQGAYEQYF	TGCGCCAGCAGCCAACCGGGACAGGGGGCATACGAGCAGTACTTC
.	.	TRBJ2-6	TRBV21-1	CARSKGGPGANVLTF	TGTGCCAGGAGCAAAGGGGGCCCTGGGGCCAACGTCCTGACTTTC